This T cell receptor beta chain originates from a study of blood T cell repertoires in COVID-19. Study at large: COVID-19 samples from acute and convalescent phases originated in the United States, Italy and Spain. The cDNA or gDNA used as material had been derived from T cells, B-cell-depleted T cells, or PBMCs.

Source study methods: Amplification from reference gene primers served as the basis for estimated nucleated cell counts. Clones were read by immunoSEQ multiplex PCR, and TCRdb kept only the in-frame ones, dropping some. For V, J and clone size, that table is used; D and trimming come from the DNA. In the table there are some 500,000 clones, 85% to 90% of which are singletons. V gave up 2 bases and J gave up 9 bases, with 14 bases separating them. Germline V gives CDR1 SGDLS, CDR2 YYNGEE. The CDR3 extends over 14 amino acids. Seattle's cohort entered during active infection and was followed longitudinally.

This chain connects TRBV9 to TRBJ2-2, with TRBD2 as a possible D gene (5 bases). Material: peripheral blood. The sequence was collected from a woman between 50 and 59 years old with COVID-19, enrolled during active disease. The CDR3 DNA sequence: TGTGCCAGCAGCGTGGGAGATAGGGCCCGGGAGCTGTTTTTT. Encoded protein: CASSVGDRARELFF.